Below, 24 T cell receptor beta chains from the same sample are listed, as sequenced in a study of cytomegalovirus exposure and HLA in healthy donors. Vbeta (60) and Jbeta (13) primers were used in the PCR. Method: immunoSEQ multiplex PCR; TCRdb's copy keeps in-frame clones and lacks some. The sample holds about 120,000 clones; 75% are singletons and the top ten take just under 3%. The specimen was PBMCs. These receptor sequences come from a woman aged 40 to 50 in good health and CMV-seropositive.

The gene calls are TRBV11-3 and TRBJ2-3, with D tentatively TRBD2 (6 bases). CDR3 length: 15 amino acids. Germline V gene sequence: CDR1 SGHNT, CDR2 YENEEA. Between the trimmed V and J ends, which lost 2 bases and 2 bases, there was a span of 11 bases. CDR3 loop: CASSLRDSYTDTQYF. The CDR3 nucleotides read TGTGCCAGCAGCTTACGGGACTCATACACAGATACGCAGTATTTT.

The rearrangement joins TRBV28 to TRBJ1-2; 7 bases fit TRBD1. CDR3 length: 16 amino acids. CDR1 is MDHEN and CDR2 is SYDVKM in the germline V gene. V lost 4 bases and J lost 1; bases outside the gene matches: 9. This CDR3 is CASSSARDRLNYGYTF. CDR3 DNA: TGTGCCAGCAGTTCCGCTAGGGACAGACTTAACTATGGCTACACCTTC.

The chain recombines TRBV27 with TRBJ2-1; possible D gene TRBD2, 5 bases. Germline V gives CDR1 MNHEY, CDR2 SMNVEV (reference sequence). The CDR3 spans 13 residues. V gave up 4 bases and J gave up 10 bases, with 14 bases separating them. The CDR3 protein is CASSYTPSGEQFF. CDR3 DNA sequence: TGTGCCAGCAGTTATACTCCATCGGGAGAGCAGTTCTTC.

The rearrangement links TRBV14 to TRBJ2-1; unclear D gene. The germline V gene has CDR1 SGHDN and CDR2 FVKESK. The CDR3 spans 13 residues. The germline V and J ends were trimmed by 4 bases and 8 bases, with 12 bases remaining between them. CDR3 protein: CASSRLERDEQFF. CDR3 nucleotides: TGTGCCAGCAGCCGCCTCGAGCGCGATGAGCAGTTCTTC.

The chain is built from TRBV13 and TRBJ2-3, with 13 bases lining up with TRBD2. With V trimmed by 4 bases and J by 3 bases, 4 bases remained unmatched. This CDR3 is 16 amino acids long. Germline V gene lookup returns CDR1 PRHDT and CDR2 FYEKMQ (reference sequence). Written as DNA, the CDR3 is TGTGCCAGCAGCTCGGGACTAGCGGGGCCTACAGATACGCAGTATTTT. Protein product: CASSSGLAGPTDTQYF.

V is TRBV7-9 and J is TRBJ1-5; perhaps TRBD1 as D (6 bases). Germline CDR1 and CDR2: SEHNR and FQNEAQ (reference sequence). The CDR3 spans 14 residues. Deletions cut 8 bases from V and 7 bases from J, with 18 bases between. CDR3 coding DNA: TGTGCCAGCGGAAAACAGGGTGTAGGACAGCCCCAGCATTTT. This translates into CASGKQGVGQPQHF.

The chain employs TRBV6-1 and TRBJ2-4; TRBD2 aligns across 14 bases. After removal of 4 bases from V and 2 bases from J, the junction contained 4 bases not matched to a gene. Germline CDR1 is MNHNS and CDR2 is SASEGT. The CDR3 sequence is 17 residues long. The CDR3 nucleotides read TGTGCCAGCAGTGGAGGGACTAGCGGGAGATCCAAAAACATTCAGTACTTC. Translated, it gives CASSGGTSGRSKNIQYF.

This clone was picked up one time. The rearrangement uses TRBV9 and TRBJ2-7; TRBD2 matches at 9 bases. The CDR3 length is 15 residues. Trimming at V came to 0 bases and at J to 5 bases, leaving 6 bases not matched to a gene. CDR1 SGDLS and CDR2 YYNGEE come from the germline V gene. CDR3 sequence (DNA): TGTGCCAGCAGCGTAGTGGCTAGCGGGAACAACGAGCAGTACTTC. Translated: CASSVVASGNNEQYF.

The chain uses TRBV4-2 and TRBJ2-7; 8 nucleotides match TRBD1. Per germline, CDR1 LGHNA and CDR2 YNFKEQ. This CDR3 contains 16 residues. After removal of 1 base from V and 4 bases from J, the junction contained 9 bases not matched to a gene. CDR3 DNA: TGTGCCAGCAGCCAAGCAGGGGGCGGCGAGGGGTACGAGCAGTACTTC. Its protein product is CASSQAGGGEGYEQYF.

The chain couples TRBV6-5 to TRBJ2-1; TRBD2 might be the D (6 bases). V lost 1 base to trimming and J lost 7 bases, with 14 bases between them. CDR3 length equals 15 residues. Germline CDR1 and CDR2: MNHEY and SVGAGI. The CDR3 is CASSYYGGIGNEQFF. The CDR3 DNA is TGTGCCAGCAGTTACTATGGGGGGATCGGAAATGAGCAGTTCTTC.

The chain joins TRBV5-4 to TRBJ2-3; 10 positions agree with TRBD1. Germline CDR1 reads SGHNT; CDR2 reads YYREEE (reference sequence). The CDR3 has 16 amino acids. J was trimmed by 4 bases and V by 3 bases; bases with no gene match: 8. The CDR3 bases are TGTGCCAGCAGCTCACGACAGGGGGCGTATCCAGATACGCAGTATTTT. Amino acids: CASSSRQGAYPDTQYF.

The gene calls are TRBV28 and TRBJ1-5; D is uncertain. Trimming stripped 5 bases from V and 6 bases from J, with 8 bases between. The CDR3 runs to 12 residues. CDR1 MDHEN and CDR2 SYDVKM come from the germline V gene. CDR3 sequence (DNA): TGTGCCAGCAGTATAACTCTTCAGCCCCAGCATTTT. It codes for CASSITLQPQHF.

V and J are TRBV6-5 and TRBJ1-6; 7 nucleotides match TRBD1. Looked up from germline, CDR1 is MNHEY and CDR2 is SVGAGI. The V and J ends lost 6 bases and 6 bases, in that order; junction bases with no gene match: 5. The CDR3 runs to 14 residues. CDR3: CASRMRGRNSPLHF. CDR3 sequence (DNA): TGTGCCAGCAGGATGAGGGGGCGTAATTCACCCCTCCACTTT.

This clone has only a few counts. The J gene is TRBJ2-3, the V gene TRBV5-6, with 8 bases fitting TRBD1. The CDR3 runs 15 residues. Germline V gene sequence: CDR1 SGHDT, CDR2 YYEEEE. After removal of 9 bases from V and 6 bases from J, the junction contained 15 bases not matched to a gene. Here the CDR3 DNA reads TGTGCCACCTTTAGACCGGGACAGGTTGTGGATACGCAGTATTTT. This translates into CATFRPGQVVDTQYF.

V and J are TRBV4-2 and TRBJ2-7; TRBD2 agrees at 12 bases. This CDR3 has 17 amino acids. V gave up 3 bases and J gave up 0 bases; unmatched junction bases: 6. Per the germline V gene, CDR1 is LGHNA and CDR2 is YNFKEQ. The CDR3 nucleotides read TGTGCCAGCAGCCAGCCTAGCGGGGGGGATAACTCCTACGAGCAGTACTTC. Protein: CASSQPSGGDNSYEQYF.

V gene TRBV25-1 combines with J gene TRBJ2-3; weak D call: TRBD1 (6 bases). The germline gives CDR1 MGHDK, CDR2 SYGVNS. This CDR3 region has 17 residues. V lost 6 bases and J lost 3, with 22 bases in between. For the CDR3, the DNA is TGTGCCAGCAGGTCAAATACCGGGACACAGGATACAGATACGCAGTATTTT. Translating it yields CASRSNTGTQDTDTQYF.

V usage is TRBV9 and J usage is TRBJ2-3; D might be TRBD1 (6 bases). CDR1 is SGDLS, CDR2 YYNGEE, per germline. CDR3 size: 16 residues. Trimming stripped 0 bases from V and 3 bases from J, with 14 bases between. CDR3 DNA: TGTGCCAGCAGCGTAGCTCAGGGGTGGGTTACAGATACGCAGTATTTT. It yields the protein CASSVAQGWVTDTQYF.

This clone occurred a few times. This chain connects TRBV7-2 to TRBJ2-3; D remains unclear. The CDR3 loop spans 14 amino acids. CDR1 and CDR2 (germline): SGHTA, FQGNSA. V was trimmed by 1 base and J by 0 bases, leaving 5 bases between them. CDR3 DNA sequence: TGTGCCAGCAGCTTAGAAACTAGCACAGATACGCAGTATTTT. It yields the protein CASSLETSTDTQYF.

V usage is TRBV11-2 and J usage is TRBJ1-4, with 7 bases that match TRBD1. Germline lookup yields CDR1 SGHAT and CDR2 FQNNGV. Unmatched junction bases numbered 13, after V lost 4 bases and J lost 5 bases. The CDR3 extends over 17 amino acids. The CDR3 coding sequence is TGTGCCAGCAGCTCCTATACCAGACAGGGCCCCAATGAAAAACTGTTTTTT. This codes for CASSSYTRQGPNEKLFF.

The V gene is TRBV2, the J gene TRBJ2-7; tentative D call: TRBD1 (6 bases). The CDR3 runs 12 residues. Germline assignment: CDR1 SNHLY and CDR2 FYNNEI. The ends were cut back, 11 bases at V and 5 bases at J, with 16 bases in the middle. The DNA of the CDR3 is TGTGCCGGAGGACAGTTCTGGGACGAGCAGTACTTC. Amino acid sequence: CAGGQFWDEQYF. Complete variable domain (other parts from reference TRBV2 and TRBJ2-7): EPEVTQTPSHQVTQMGQEVILRCVPISNHLYFYWYRQILGQKVEFLVSFYNNEISEKSEIFDDQFSVERPDGSNFTLKIRSTKLEDSAMYFCAGGQFWDEQYFGPGTRLTVT.

As DNA, the CDR3 is TGCGCCAGCGGCCTTAGCGGGGGAAAAGATACGCAGTATTTT. This sequence encodes CASGLSGGKDTQYF. The J gene is TRBJ2-3, the V gene TRBV10-2; 9 bases line up with TRBD2. Trimming removed 8 bases from V and 5 bases from J; junction bases left unmatched: 8. Germline-derived CDR1 and CDR2 are WSHSY and SAAADI. CDR3 size: 14 residues.

The chain employs TRBV5-1 and TRBJ2-1; 7 bases fit TRBD2. Looked up from germline, CDR1 is SGHRS and CDR2 is YFSETQ. V shed 2 bases, J shed 7 bases, and the junction held 15 bases outside the gene matches. The CDR3 has 17 amino acids. The CDR3 protein is CASSLLGGRALWNEQFF. CDR3 DNA: TGCGCCAGCAGCTTATTGGGGGGGAGGGCCCTCTGGAATGAGCAGTTCTTC.

The V call is TRBV6-5, the J call TRBJ1-5; the D is unclear. The germline CDR1 and CDR2 sequences are MNHEY and SVGAGI. CDR3 length equals 15 residues. Between the trimmed V and J ends, which lost 4 bases and 2 bases, there was a span of 12 bases. CDR3 DNA sequence: TGTGCCAGCAGTTCAGAGGGATACGGCAATCAGCCCCAGCATTTT. It encodes CASSSEGYGNQPQHF.

This chain links TRBV5-5 with TRBJ1-4; D ambiguous. V lost 1 base and J 8 bases, leaving 12 bases between the germline ends. Germline V gene data show CDR1 as SGHKS and CDR2 as YYEKEE (reference sequence). This CDR3 is 14 amino acids long. In nucleotides, the CDR3 is TGTGCCAGCAGCTTGCAGCAGGTTGGCGAAAAACTGTTTTTT. Protein sequence: CASSLQQVGEKLFF.